These 3 T cell receptor beta chains share one sample of origin, sequenced in a study of blood T cell repertoires in COVID-19. The protocol was immunoSEQ multiplex PCR, while the TCRdb copy is restricted to in-frame clones and leaves out a portion. The sample includes some 200,000 clones, approximately 80% of them seen just once. The source material was peripheral blood. The receptors stem from a middle-aged woman with COVID-19, enrolled during active disease.

The chain recombines TRBV18 with TRBJ1-3; D unclear. The CDR3 runs 15 residues. Germline CDR1 reads KGHSH; CDR2 reads LQKENI. V was pared by 2 bases and J by 0 bases, with 8 bases between. Here the CDR3 DNA reads TGTGCCAGCTCACCAGGGCCTATCTCTGGAAACACCATATATTTT. Translating it yields CASSPGPISGNTIYF. The full variable domain, completed using reference TRBV18 and TRBJ1-3, is NAGVMQNPRHLVRRRGQEARLRCSPMKGHSHVYWYRQLPEEGLKFMVYLQKENIIDESGMPKERFSAEFPKEGPSILRIQQVVRGDSAAYFCASSPGPISGNTIYFGEGSWLTVV.

This clone was counted many times. The DNA of the CDR3 is TGTGCCAGCGTACCGAGACTGACGAACACTGAAGCTTTCTTT. Translating it yields CASVPRLTNTEAFF. V is TRBV7-2 and J is TRBJ1-1; unclear D gene. The germline V and J ends were trimmed by 8 bases and 1 base, with 14 bases remaining between them. The CDR3 runs to 14 residues. Germline CDR1 SGHTA, CDR2 FQGNSA.

The CDR3 sequence is CASSLALGQGEQYV. CDR3 DNA sequence: TGTGCCAGCAGCTTGGCCTTGGGGCAGGGCGAGCAGTACGTC. The rearrangement uses TRBV5-6 and TRBJ2-7; D might be TRBD1 (5 bases). V was clipped by 0 bases and J by 6 bases, with 13 bases between them. Germline assignment: CDR1 SGHDT and CDR2 YYEEEE. CDR3 length: 14 amino acids.